The 17 T cell receptor beta chains in this list originate from one sample, sequenced in a study of tumor-infiltrating lymphocytes in primary liver carcinoma. A primer in the constant region served to generate TCR beta cDNA from 500 to 600 ng of total RNA. Three nested multiplex PCR rounds, a slightly modified ARM-PCR method, built the TCR beta libraries. TRBV1-TRBV30 forward primers paired with a C-beta reverse primer drove the first two PCR rounds, about 10 cycles each. TCRdb itself ran the multiplex PCR reads through MiXCR, one entry per CDR3 protein. The sample holds about 210,000 distinct CDR3 sequences, approximately 65% seen once. RNA isolated from unsorted whole blood supplied the blood RNA, with germline DNA also extracted. Sequencing was carried out using peripheral blood. Source of these receptors: an older woman with primary liver carcinoma and hepatitis B virus infection.

For this clonotype: Relative to the germline gene, one junction end is altered; a read error may explain this. This chain joins TRBV11-2 and TRBJ2-1; a possible D gene is TRBD1 (6 bases). Germline-derived CDR1 and CDR2 are SGHAT and FQNNGV. The CDR3 runs 16 residues. CDR3 in DNA: TGTGCCAGCAGCTTATATCTGACGGGTGGGGGCGAAGAGCAGTCCTTC. Amino acids: CASSLYLTGGGEEQSF.

A word on this clonotype: This is likely a read error, given that the CDR3 carries no conserved phenylalanine or tryptophan at its end. The chain links TRBV12-3 or TRBV12-4 to TRBJ2-5, with 7 bases that match TRBD1. The J segment lost 5 bases and the V segment lost 3 bases, leaving 9 bases of the junction unmatched. The CDR3 extends over 15 amino acids. CDR3 nucleotides: TGTGCCAGCAGTTTCGGCCAGGGGGTAACCGAGACCCAGTACCTT. It specifies CASSFGQGVTETQYL.

In its sample, this clonotype was seen many times. This chain uses TRBV11-2 with TRBJ2-7; no reliable D call. CDR1 and CDR2 (germline): SGHAT, FQNNGV. There are 14 residues in the CDR3. Trimming cost V 1 base and J 2 bases, with 9 bases left between them. The CDR3 sequence is CASSLARRAYEQYF. The CDR3 DNA reads as TGTGCCAGCAGCTTAGCACGGAGAGCCTACGAGCAGTACTTC.

About this clonotype itself: One end of the junction varies from germline; a read error may be responsible. This chain connects TRBV11-2 to TRBJ2-1; D is possibly TRBD2 (6 bases). Germline V gene data show CDR1 as SGHAT and CDR2 as FQNNGV. The CDR3 contains 15 residues. The CDR3 DNA follows: TGTGCCAGCAGCTCCACTAGCTGGAGTTACAATGAGCAGTCCTTC. It yields the protein CASSSTSWSYNEQSF. Together with reference TRBV11-2 and TRBJ2-1, the CDR3 gives the full variable domain: EAGVAQSPRYKIIEKRQSVAFWCNPISGHATLYWYQQILGQGPKLLIQFQNNGVVDDSQLPKDRFSAERLKGVDSTLKIQPAKLEDSAVYLCASSSTSWSYNEQSFGPGTRLTVL.

The sample holds many counts of this clonotype. The gene calls are TRBV11-2 and TRBJ2-1; no clear D gene. Trimming removed 5 bases at V and 0 bases at J, with 8 bases between. This CDR3 spans 14 amino acids. Per the germline V gene, CDR1 is SGHAT and CDR2 is FQNNGV. The CDR3 nucleotides read TGTGCCAGCAGCCGCCCGGGCTCCTACAATGAGCAGTTCTTC. Residues: CASSRPGSYNEQFF. Full variable domain (rest looked up from reference TRBV11-2 and TRBJ2-1): EAGVAQSPRYKIIEKRQSVAFWCNPISGHATLYWYQQILGQGPKLLIQFQNNGVVDDSQLPKDRFSAERLKGVDSTLKIQPAKLEDSAVYLCASSRPGSYNEQFFGPGTRLTVL.

Only one count was recorded for this clonotype. One end of the junction does not line up with germline, which may come from a read error. CDR3 residues: CAGSPQGGSRNTIYF. The CDR3 region has the DNA TGTGCCGGCAGCCCTCAAGGGGGTTCTAGAAACACCATATATTTT. The chain couples TRBV12-3 or TRBV12-4 to TRBJ1-3, with D maybe TRBD1 (6 bases). The CDR3 length is 15 residues.

This rearrangement joins TRBV11-3 to TRBJ2-3; tentatively, D is TRBD1 (6 bases). The CDR3 consists of 14 residues. Trimming took off 6 bases at V and 3 bases at J, with 13 bases between the two ends. The germline gives CDR1 SGHNT, CDR2 YENEEA. The CDR3 sequence: CASRSGAGTDTQYF. The CDR3 region has the DNA TGTGCCAGCAGGTCAGGGGCTGGTACAGATACGCAGTATTTT.

The gene calls are TRBV6-1 and TRBJ1-1, with 8 bases aligning to TRBD1. CDR3 length: 14 amino acids. CDR1 and CDR2 from the germline V gene are MNHNS and SASEGT. V was pared by 6 bases and J by 6 bases, with 9 bases of the junction left unmatched. The CDR3 here is CASSLDRENPEAFF. For the CDR3, the DNA is TGTGCCAGCAGCCTGGACAGGGAGAATCCTGAAGCTTTCTTT.

Note on this clonotype: A read error may be the cause here, since a much bigger clone is one base away. The chain links TRBV14 to TRBJ2-5, with 10 bases matching TRBD2. CDR3 length: 16 amino acids. Germline V CDR1 and CDR2: SGHDN, FVKESK. V was clipped by 4 bases and J by 7 bases; unmatched bases: 12. CDR3 in amino acids: CASSRLAGEEGGTQYF. The CDR3 DNA is TGTGCCAGCAGCCGGCTAGCGGGAGAAGAAGGAGGGACCCAGTACTTC.

Note on this clonotype: This may come from a read error, since a much larger clone is one base off. The chain carries TRBV5-5 and TRBJ2-1, with D possibly being TRBD1 (5 bases). Per germline, CDR1 SGHKS and CDR2 YYEKEE (reference sequence). The V and J ends lost 9 bases and 7 bases respectively, with 17 bases between them. The CDR3 loop spans 13 amino acids. The CDR3 here is CANRTGSRNEQFF. CDR3 nucleotide sequence: TGTGCCAACAGGACGGGTTCTAGGAATGAGCAGTTCTTC. Using reference TRBV5-5 and TRBJ2-1 for the parts outside the CDR3, the full variable domain is DAGVTQSPTHLIKTRGQQVTLRCSPISGHKSVSWYQQVLGQGPQFIFQYYEKEERGRGNFPDRFSARQFPNYSSELNVNALLLGDSALYLCANRTGSRNEQFFGPGTRLTVL.

Note on this clonotype: This may arise from a read error, as a much more abundant clone is one base away. The chain carries TRBV28 and TRBJ2-6, with D possibly matching TRBD1 (5 bases). The CDR3 has 15 amino acids. CDR1 and CDR2 (germline): MDHEN, SYDVKM. The DNA for the CDR3 is TGTGCCAGCAGCCGACCGGAATCTGGGGCCAACGTCCCGACTTTC. Translation gives CASSRPESGANVPTF.

This clonotype showed up just a few times. The chain joins TRBV21-1 to TRBJ2-7. TRBV21-1 is reported as a pseudogene. The CDR3 loop spans 13 amino acids. The CDR3 coding sequence is TGTGCCAGCAGCAAAGGAATCCGCTACGAGCAGTACTTC. Protein sequence: CASSKGIRYEQYF.

Turning to this clonotype: A read error may explain this, as a much larger clone is one base away. The CDR3 does not close with the conserved phenylalanine or tryptophan, likely indicating a read error. Because the CDR3's place on the DNA is in doubt, the DNA is left out and the CDR3 is given as listed by TCRdb. This chain connects TRBV4-1 to TRBJ2-1. Germline loops: CDR1 MGHRA, CDR2 YSYEKL. Termini included, the CDR3 measures 14 amino acids. The CDR3 sequence: CASSQDQVTKSEFS.

As regards this clonotype: Being one base from a much bigger clone, this may be a read error. The chain joins TRBV10-2 to TRBJ2-3; D ambiguous. This CDR3 is built from 13 residues. V dropped 3 bases and J dropped 0 bases, with 4 bases sitting between them. Germline assignment: CDR1 WSHSY and CDR2 SAAADI. The CDR3 bases are TGCGCCAGCAGTGATCAAAGCACAGATACGCAGTATTTT. This sequence encodes CASSDQSTDTQYF.

A note on this clonotype: At one boundary the junction diverges from the germline segment, which might be a read error. The chain uses TRBV12-3 or TRBV12-4 and TRBJ2-7; D gene unclear. This CDR3 contains 15 residues. The CDR3 is CASRLYANGYDEQYF. For the CDR3, the DNA is TGTGCCAGCCGTTTATATGCTAATGGCTACGACGAGCAGTACTTC.

To note about this clonotype: Possible read error: a much larger clone is one base away. V and J are TRBV6-6 and TRBJ2-5, with 8 bases aligning to TRBD2. V shed 5 bases, J shed 9 bases, and the junction held 5 bases outside the gene matches. Germline loops: CDR1 MNHNY, CDR2 SVGAGI (reference sequence). The CDR3 loop spans 12 amino acids. CDR3 DNA: TGTGCCAGCAGTCAGGGGCGGGAGGCCCAGTACTTC. Translated: CASSQGREAQYF.

This clonotype was seen a single time. At one boundary the junction diverges from the germline segment, which might be a read error. V is TRBV5-1 and J is TRBJ2-3; D perhaps matches TRBD1 (5 bases). This CDR3 contains 13 residues. Germline CDR1 reads SGHRS; CDR2 reads YFSETQ. The CDR3 region is CASILDITDTQYF. CDR3 coding DNA: TGCGCCAGCATCTTGGACATCACAGATACGCAGTATTTT. Together with reference TRBV5-1 and TRBJ2-3, the CDR3 gives the full variable domain: KAGVTQTPRYLIKTRGQQVTLSCSPISGHRSVSWYQQTPGQGLQFLFEYFSETQRNKGNFPGRFSGRQFSNSRSEMNVSTLELGDSALYLCASILDITDTQYFGPGTRLTVL.